This T cell receptor beta chain came from a study of blood T cell repertoires in COVID-19. Study context: COVID-19 samples from acute and convalescent phases originated in the United States, Italy and Spain.

The ends were cut back, 6 bases at V and 8 bases at J, with 7 bases in the middle. The CDR3 sequence is 10 residues long. The V gene's germline CDR1 is MDHEN and CDR2 SYDVKM. The assay was immunoSEQ multiplex PCR, and TCRdb's table has in-frame clones only and misses some. The sample has roughly 110,000 clones, approximately 88% seen once; the top ten hold 0.65% to 0.9%. This clonotype was obtained from a woman aged 70 to 79 with acute or convalescent COVID-19. This chain uses TRBV28 with TRBJ2-5, with D uncertain. Sequencing was carried out using peripheral blood. CDR3 DNA: TGTGCCAGCAGCCCCCAAACCCAGTACTTC. Translating it yields CASSPQTQYF.